A single sample is the source of the 31 T cell receptor beta chains below, sequenced in a study of blood T cell repertoires in COVID-19. Using immunoSEQ multiplex PCR, the repertoire was profiled, and TCRdb retains in-frame clones only, with some absent. Seen here are about 280,000 clones, about 89% observed once, and the top ten hold about 8.7%. What was sequenced was peripheral blood. The receptors derive from a man aged 40-49 years with active or convalescent COVID-19.

The chain couples TRBV9 to TRBJ1-4; D unclear. The CDR3 consists of 14 residues. Trimming took 1 base from V and 9 from J, leaving 13 bases between them. Germline-derived CDR1 and CDR2 are SGDLS and YYNGEE. The chain's CDR3 is CASSVRQTTQKLFF. CDR3 nucleotide sequence: TGTGCCAGCAGCGTACGACAAACCACGCAAAAACTGTTTTTT.

The chain has TRBV29-1 and TRBJ2-7; a possible D gene is TRBD1 (5 bases). CDR3 length equals 11 residues. Looked up from germline, CDR1 is SQVTM and CDR2 is ANQGSEA. V was trimmed by 4 bases and J by 5 bases, leaving 9 bases between them. CDR3 amino acids: CSVATAHEQYF. The CDR3 DNA is TGCAGCGTTGCGACAGCTCACGAGCAGTACTTC.

The chain employs TRBV2 and TRBJ1-6; a weak D match, TRBD1 (6 bases). Trimming took off 5 bases at V and 5 bases at J, with 16 bases between the two ends. Germline CDR1 reads SNHLY; CDR2 reads FYNNEI. The length of the CDR3 is 16 residues. The CDR3 nucleotides read TGTGCCAGCAGTTTTGAGGGGGGGAAGAATAATTCACCCCTCCACTTT. It codes for CASSFEGGKNNSPLHF.

This chain uses TRBV19 with TRBJ2-2, with a possible D match to TRBD2 (5 bases). Deletions cut 0 bases from V and 5 bases from J, with 10 bases between. In germline, CDR1 is LNHDA, CDR2 SQIVND (reference sequence). CDR3 length: 15 residues. The CDR3 sequence: CASSIDPDLTGELFF. CDR3 nucleotides: TGTGCCAGTAGTATAGACCCGGACTTAACCGGGGAGCTGTTTTTT.

The rearrangement links TRBV11-2 to TRBJ2-5; D is perhaps TRBD1 (5 bases). Trimming removed 5 bases from V and 3 bases from J, with 13 bases in between. The germline V gene has CDR1 SGHAT and CDR2 FQNNGV. This CDR3 comprises 14 residues. CDR3 coding DNA: TGTGCCAGCAGCCCGGACACCCTGGAAGAGACCCAGTACTTC. This translates into CASSPDTLEETQYF.

The genes are TRBV28 and TRBJ1-2; 8 nucleotides align to TRBD1. The CDR3 contains 15 residues. Germline trimming cut 5 bases from V and 3 bases from J; bases unmatched to any gene: 8. Germline V gene sequence: CDR1 MDHEN, CDR2 SYDVKM. The CDR3 DNA is TGTGCCAGCAGTCCCGGGACAGGTCGGGACTATGGCTACACCTTC. Protein: CASSPGTGRDYGYTF.

The chain employs TRBV10-1 and TRBJ2-5, with D possibly being TRBD2 (6 bases). Germline V gene sequence: CDR1 WNHNN, CDR2 SYGVQD (reference sequence). V lost 0 bases and J lost 4, with 15 bases in between. There are 16 residues in the CDR3. CDR3 sequence reads: CASSESGGPLGETQYF. The CDR3 nucleotides are TGCGCCAGCAGTGAGTCCGGGGGACCCCTTGGAGAGACCCAGTACTTC.

The chain links TRBV19 to TRBJ1-6, with D perhaps matching TRBD1 (5 bases). This CDR3 has 14 amino acids. Between the trimmed V and J ends, which lost 5 bases and 7 bases, there was a span of 12 bases. CDR1 LNHDA and CDR2 SQIVND come from the germline V gene (reference sequence). CDR3 nucleotide sequence: TGTGCCAGTAGTGGGGGGGTAGTAAATTCACCCCTCCACTTT. The encoded protein is CASSGGVVNSPLHF. The full variable domain, with the rest looked up from reference TRBV19 and TRBJ1-6, is DGGITQSPKYLFRKEGQNVTLSCEQNLNHDAMYWYRQDPGQGLRLIYYSQIVNDFQKGDIAEGYSVSREKKESFPLTVTSAQKNPTAFYLCASSGGVVNSPLHFGNGTRLTVT.

J is TRBJ2-3 and V is TRBV24-1, with D possibly being TRBD2 (6 bases). CDR1 is KGHDR, CDR2 SFDVKD, per germline. The CDR3 is 11 amino acids. V was trimmed by 9 bases and J by 3 bases, leaving 6 bases between them. For the CDR3, the DNA is TGTGCCACCGGAGGGACAGATACGCAGTATTTT. It codes for CATGGTDTQYF.

The chain uses TRBV9 and TRBJ1-1, with TRBD1 identical over 10 bases. V lost 1 base, J lost 1 base, and 16 bases stayed unmatched. The CDR3 loop spans 20 amino acids. Germline V CDR1 and CDR2: SGDLS, YYNGEE. The CDR3 region has the DNA TGTGCCAGCAGCGTATCGGAGTTGTCGAAGGGACAGGGGAGGAACACTGAAGCTTTCTTT. Translation gives CASSVSELSKGQGRNTEAFF. The full variable domain, with the rest looked up from reference TRBV9 and TRBJ1-1, is DSGVTQTPKHLITATGQRVTLRCSPRSGDLSVYWYQQSLDQGLQFLIQYYNGEERAKGNILERFSAQQFPDLHSELNLSSLELGDSALYFCASSVSELSKGQGRNTEAFFGQGTRLTVV.

V is TRBV2 and J is TRBJ1-2; the D is unclear. Trimming pared 6 bases from V and 8 bases from J, leaving 25 bases between. CDR3 length equals 16 residues. The germline V gene has CDR1 SNHLY and CDR2 FYNNEI. This CDR3 reads CASSQEAGSGRWGYTF. The DNA for the CDR3 is TGTGCCAGCAGCCAGGAAGCGGGCTCCGGCCGGTGGGGCTACACCTTC. Supplemented by reference TRBV2 and TRBJ1-2, the full variable domain reads EPEVTQTPSHQVTQMGQEVILRCVPISNHLYFYWYRQILGQKVEFLVSFYNNEISEKSEIFDDQFSVERPDGSNFTLKIRSTKLEDSAMYFCASSQEAGSGRWGYTFGSGTRLTVV.

This chain joins TRBV7-3 and TRBJ1-1; 9 bases align to TRBD1. Per germline, CDR1 SGHTA and CDR2 FQGTGA. After removal of 4 bases from V and 6 bases from J, the junction contained 6 bases not matched to a gene. CDR3 size: 14 residues. CDR3 amino acids: CASSSRQGGAEAFF. The CDR3 DNA reads TGTGCCAGCAGCTCCAGACAGGGGGGCGCTGAAGCTTTCTTT.

The V and J genes are TRBV7-3 and TRBJ2-1; TRBD1 is a possible D gene (5 bases). The CDR3 has 14 residues. Germline V CDR1 and CDR2: SGHTA, FQGTGA. V dropped 2 bases and J dropped 5 bases, with 10 bases sitting between them. CDR3 in amino acids: CASSLQGRDNEQFF. CDR3 in DNA: TGTGCCAGCAGCTTACAGGGAAGGGACAATGAGCAGTTCTTC.

In this sample, this clone turned up a few times. V and J are TRBV5-1 and TRBJ1-1, with D maybe TRBD1 (6 bases). The CDR3 totals 17 residues. Germline CDR1 is SGHRS and CDR2 is YFSETQ. V lost 0 bases and J 0 bases, leaving 15 bases between the germline ends. The CDR3 here is CASSLAGGARMNTEAFF. DNA for the CDR3: TGCGCCAGCAGCTTGGCTGGGGGCGCAAGAATGAACACTGAAGCTTTCTTT.

CDR3 coding DNA: TGTGCCAGCAGCTTGAAGCGGGGACCCAACACCGGGGAGCTGTTTTTT. This codes for CASSLKRGPNTGELFF. The chain carries TRBV13 and TRBJ2-2; the match to TRBD2 covers 7 bases. The CDR3 runs to 16 residues. J lost 2 bases, V lost 3 bases, and 6 bases had no gene match. Germline V gene lookup returns CDR1 PRHDT and CDR2 FYEKMQ (reference sequence).

This sequence joins TRBV7-3 and TRBJ2-6, with D possibly TRBD1 on 6 matching bases. Germline values: CDR1 SGHTA, CDR2 FQGTGA. This CDR3 comprises 18 residues. V was trimmed by 5 bases and J by 0 bases, leaving 17 bases between them. CDR3 sequence: CASSPLGTPVSGANVLTF. As DNA, the CDR3 is TGTGCCAGCAGCCCTCTCGGGACACCAGTCTCTGGGGCCAACGTCCTGACTTTC.

This chain joins TRBV5-1 and TRBJ2-2; possibly TRBD2 for D (6 bases). The CDR3 totals 15 residues. Trimming shortened V by 0 bases and J by 4 bases, and 10 bases separated the two germline ends. Germline values: CDR1 SGHRS, CDR2 YFSETQ. CDR3 nucleotide sequence: TGCGCCAGCAGCTTGGGGGACTTCCTCACCGGGGAGCTGTTTTTT. The encoded protein is CASSLGDFLTGELFF.

The CDR3 here is CATNSGYSNQPQHF. In DNA, the CDR3 is TGTGCCACCAATTCAGGATATAGCAATCAGCCCCAGCATTTT. The gene calls are TRBV24-1 and TRBJ1-5; D gene uncertain. Germline lookup yields CDR1 KGHDR and CDR2 SFDVKD. The germline V and J ends were trimmed by 8 bases and 0 bases, with 10 bases remaining between them. This CDR3 is built from 14 residues.

This rearrangement joins TRBV5-1 to TRBJ1-6; 9 bases line up with TRBD1. Germline V CDR1 and CDR2: SGHRS, YFSETQ. The CDR3 consists of 13 residues. J lost 8 bases, V lost 8 bases, and 5 bases had no gene match. CDR3 coding DNA: TGCGCCAGTGGGACAGGGAAGGATTCACCCCTCCACTTT. It is translated as CASGTGKDSPLHF.

In this sample, this clone turned up a few times. CDR3 in amino acids: CATSSNNYGYTF. In DNA, the CDR3 is TGTGCCACCAGTAGCAATAACTATGGCTACACCTTC. The chain employs TRBV24-1 and TRBJ1-2; unclear D gene. The CDR3 extends over 12 amino acids. Per germline, CDR1 KGHDR and CDR2 SFDVKD. Trimming removed 6 bases at V and 1 base at J, with 5 bases between.

The chain recombines TRBV5-1 with TRBJ2-2, with D perhaps TRBD2 (6 bases). Trimming stripped 0 bases from V and 3 bases from J, with 6 bases between. The CDR3 is made up of 14 amino acids. Germline CDR1 reads SGHRS; CDR2 reads YFSETQ. This CDR3 reads CASSLGGDTGELFF. In nucleotides, the CDR3 is TGCGCCAGCAGCTTGGGCGGGGACACCGGGGAGCTGTTTTTT.

This clone was found once. This chain links TRBV19 with TRBJ1-4, with D possibly TRBD1 on 5 matching bases. The CDR3 runs to 12 residues. V was clipped by 7 bases and J by 4 bases, with 7 bases between them. Germline V CDR1 and CDR2: LNHDA, SQIVND (reference sequence). The CDR3 sequence is CASKGLNEKLFF. CDR3 nucleotide sequence: TGTGCCAGTAAGGGGCTTAATGAAAAACTGTTTTTT.

V usage is TRBV14 and J usage is TRBJ1-2; D remains ambiguous. Trimming removed 5 bases at V and 7 bases at J, with 17 bases between. Per the germline V gene, CDR1 is SGHDN and CDR2 is FVKESK. This CDR3 has 14 amino acids. The CDR3 region is CASSAAGGRRGYTF. The CDR3 nucleotides are TGTGCCAGCAGCGCGGCTGGTGGCCGGCGTGGCTACACCTTC.

The V and J genes are TRBV7-9 and TRBJ2-1; TRBD1 matches 7 bases. V dropped 5 bases and J dropped 7; count of bases not matched to a gene: 8. The CDR3 loop spans 14 amino acids. The germline CDR1 and CDR2 sequences are SEHNR and FQNEAQ (reference sequence). In DNA form, the CDR3 reads TGTGCCAGCAGCCCGCCGACAGGGAGAAATGAGCAGTTCTTC. It translates to CASSPPTGRNEQFF. Full variable domain (missing parts from reference TRBV7-9 and TRBJ2-1): DTGVSQNPRHKITKRGQNVTFRCDPISEHNRLYWYRQTLGQGPEFLTYFQNEAQLEKSRLLSDRFSAERPKGSFSTLEIQRTEQGDSAMYLCASSPPTGRNEQFFGPGTRLTVL.

This chain joins TRBV5-1 and TRBJ1-6, with D possibly TRBD1 on 5 matching bases. V was cut by 0 bases and J by 5 bases, with 12 bases left in between. CDR1 SGHRS and CDR2 YFSETQ come from the germline V gene. This CDR3 comprises 16 residues. CDR3 DNA: TGCGCCAGCAGCTTGGGCCTCGGGGGAAATAATTCACCCCTCCACTTT. Protein sequence: CASSLGLGGNNSPLHF.

This clone appeared once. The J gene is TRBJ2-7, the V gene TRBV5-1, with 13 positions matching TRBD2. The ends lost 0 bases at V and 8 bases at J; junction bases unmatched: 5. CDR3 size: 15 residues. In germline, CDR1 is SGHRS, CDR2 YFSETQ. CDR3 sequence: CASSLGTSGSNKQYF. The DNA for the CDR3 is TGCGCCAGCAGCTTGGGGACTAGCGGGAGCAATAAGCAGTACTTC.

The chain recombines TRBV30 with TRBJ2-6; the D gene is possibly TRBD2 (6 bases). Trimming removed 0 bases at V and 2 bases at J, with 14 bases between. The CDR3 has 17 residues. Looked up from germline, CDR1 is GTSNPN and CDR2 is SVGIG (reference sequence). CDR3 in amino acids: CAWSVGGRRPGANVLTF. CDR3 DNA: TGTGCCTGGAGTGTAGGAGGGCGTCGACCTGGGGCCAACGTCCTGACTTTC.

CDR3 region: CASSHTDSGGETQYF. The CDR3 nucleotides are TGTGCCAGCAGCCACACCGACAGTGGGGGGGAGACCCAGTACTTC. The genes are TRBV7-9 and TRBJ2-5, with a weak D call TRBD2 (6 bases). CDR1 and CDR2 (germline): SEHNR, FQNEAQ (reference sequence). V was cut by 5 bases and J by 5 bases, with 18 bases left in between. The CDR3 runs 15 residues. Based on the CDR3 plus reference TRBV7-9 and TRBJ2-5, the full variable domain is DTGVSQNPRHKITKRGQNVTFRCDPISEHNRLYWYRQTLGQGPEFLTYFQNEAQLEKSRLLSDRFSAERPKGSFSTLEIQRTEQGDSAMYLCASSHTDSGGETQYFGPGTRLLVL.

V gene TRBV14 combines with J gene TRBJ2-7; TRBD1 is a possible D gene (5 bases). The CDR3 spans 16 residues. Germline-derived CDR1 and CDR2 are SGHDN and FVKESK. Trimming took 1 base from V and 2 from J, leaving 15 bases between them. CDR3 region: CASSQGGSTDAYEQYF. Here the CDR3 DNA reads TGTGCCAGCAGCCAAGGGGGATCGACAGACGCCTACGAGCAGTACTTC. The whole variable domain, filled in from reference TRBV14 and TRBJ2-7, reads EAGVTQFPSHSVIEKGQTVTLRCDPISGHDNLYWYRRVMGKEIKFLLHFVKESKQDESGMPNNRFLAERTGGTYSTLKVQPAELEDSGVYFCASSQGGSTDAYEQYFGPGTRLTVT.

This chain links TRBV7-3 with TRBJ2-1, with 11 nucleotides matching TRBD2. Germline CDR1 is SGHTA and CDR2 is FQGTGA. The J segment lost 3 bases and the V segment lost 5 bases, leaving 6 bases of the junction unmatched. CDR3 length equals 16 residues. CDR3 bases: TGTGCCAGCAGCACCCAGGGGACTAGCGGCTACAATGAGCAGTTCTTC. This translates into CASSTQGTSGYNEQFF.

The chain joins TRBV4-1 to TRBJ2-3, with D tentatively TRBD2 (6 bases). The CDR3 contains 16 residues. Germline values: CDR1 MGHRA, CDR2 YSYEKL. V was trimmed by 0 bases and J by 3 bases, leaving 13 bases between them. DNA for the CDR3: TGCGCCAGCAGCCAAGAAGGCGGGGCTAGGACAGATACGCAGTATTTT. Translation: CASSQEGGARTDTQYF.